This record concerns one TCR beta chain sequence. Its antigen is not identified. This may be a read error, as it is one base from a much larger clone. This CDR3 spans 16 amino acids. Germline V lookup: CDR1 MNHNS, CDR2 SASEGT. RNA transcripts served as the template for amplifying TCR beta CDR3 regions. The HTBI primer set was used in a first-round RT-PCR of the TCR CDR3. TCRdb called the multiplex PCR reads again in MiXCR, with one record for every CDR3 protein. The sample records about 610,000 distinct CDR3 sequences, about a sixth being singletons. Researchers barred patients who had uncontrolled infection, other autoimmune disease, pregnancy or lactation. Clinical symptoms, serum thyroxine, TRAb, thyroid ultrasound and orbital computed tomography established diagnosis. PBMCs were collected from an approximately 9.3 ml volume of fresh peripheral blood. The source of the sample is a study of T cells in Graves' hyperthyroidism and ophthalmopathy. Study-level results: Most clonotypes expanded in thyroid above 0.001 were likewise present in blood.

The TCR sequence derives from a woman aged 40-49 years with Graves' ophthalmopathy. The sequenced sample consisted of blood. The V gene is TRBV6-1, the J gene TRBJ2-1; 9 bases map to TRBD1. The CDR3 is CVSSEVGQGWGNEQFF. CDR3 sequence (DNA): TGTGTCAGCAGTGAAGTGGGACAGGGCTGGGGCAATGAGCAGTTCTTC.